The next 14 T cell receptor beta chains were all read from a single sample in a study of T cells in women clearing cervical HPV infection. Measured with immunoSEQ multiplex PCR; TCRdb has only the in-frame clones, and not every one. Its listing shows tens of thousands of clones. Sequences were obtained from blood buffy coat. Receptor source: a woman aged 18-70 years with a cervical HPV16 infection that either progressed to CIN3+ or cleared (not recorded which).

The covered CDR3 bases are TGCAGTGCGAAGCGGGGACAGGCAATCTACGAG. Its protein product is CSAKRGQAIYE. The complete CDR3 sequence is CSAKRGQAIYEQYF. The genes are TRBV20-1 and TRBJ2-7, with a weak D call TRBD1 (8 bases). With the read ending 3 residues before the CDR3 end, the germline J gene is used to fill in that end. Germline-derived CDR1 and CDR2 are DFQATT and SNEGSKA (reference sequence). The CDR3 sequence is 14 residues long. Trimming removed 6 bases at V and 3 bases at J, with 18 bases between.

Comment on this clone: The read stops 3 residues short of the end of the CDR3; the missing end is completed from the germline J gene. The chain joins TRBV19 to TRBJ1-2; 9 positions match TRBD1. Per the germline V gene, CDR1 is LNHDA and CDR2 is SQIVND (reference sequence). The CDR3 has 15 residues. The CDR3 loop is CASAPGQGFSYDYTF. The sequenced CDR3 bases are TGTGCCAGTGCCCCGGGACAGGGATTTTCCTACGAC.

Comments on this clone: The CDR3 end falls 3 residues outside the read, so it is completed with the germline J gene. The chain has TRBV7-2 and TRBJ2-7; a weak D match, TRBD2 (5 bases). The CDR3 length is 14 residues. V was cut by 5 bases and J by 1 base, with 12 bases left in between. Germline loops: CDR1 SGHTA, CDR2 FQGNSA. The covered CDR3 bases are TGTGCCAGCAGCCGGGGTCTTACGTCCTACGAG. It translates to CASSRGLTSYE. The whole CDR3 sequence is CASSRGLTSYEQYF.

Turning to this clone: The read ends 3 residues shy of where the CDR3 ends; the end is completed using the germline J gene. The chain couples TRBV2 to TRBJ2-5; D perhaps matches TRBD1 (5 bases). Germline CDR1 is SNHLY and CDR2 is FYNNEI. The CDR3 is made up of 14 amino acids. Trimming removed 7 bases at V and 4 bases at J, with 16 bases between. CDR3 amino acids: CASISRQQRETQYF. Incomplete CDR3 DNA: TGTGCCAGCATCTCGAGACAGCAAAGAGAGACC. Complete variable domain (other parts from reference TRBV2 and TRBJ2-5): EPEVTQTPSHQVTQMGQEVILRCVPISNHLYFYWYRQILGQKVEFLVSFYNNEISEKSEIFDDQFSVERPDGSNFTLKIRSTKLEDSAMYFCASISRQQRETQYFGPGTRLLVL.

The DNA read from the CDR3 is TGTGCCAGCAGCTTAGGCCGACGGACAGGGCATCAGCCC. Translation: CASSLGRRTGHQP. The complete CDR3 sequence is CASSLGRRTGHQPQHF. The chain links TRBV13 to TRBJ1-5; 8 bases are a match to TRBD1. The read falls 3 residues short of the CDR3 end, and the missing part is taken from the germline J gene. V trimming: 0 bases; J trimming: 5 bases; junction bases outside the gene matches: 6. CDR1 PRHDT and CDR2 FYEKMQ come from the germline V gene (reference sequence). CDR3 length equals 16 residues. Using reference TRBV13 and TRBJ1-5 for the parts outside the CDR3, the full variable domain is AAGVIQSPRHLIKEKRETATLKCYPIPRHDTVYWYQQGPGQDPQFLISFYEKMQSDKGSIPDRFSAQQFSDYHSELNMSSLELGDSALYFCASSLGRRTGHQPQHFGDGTRLSIL.

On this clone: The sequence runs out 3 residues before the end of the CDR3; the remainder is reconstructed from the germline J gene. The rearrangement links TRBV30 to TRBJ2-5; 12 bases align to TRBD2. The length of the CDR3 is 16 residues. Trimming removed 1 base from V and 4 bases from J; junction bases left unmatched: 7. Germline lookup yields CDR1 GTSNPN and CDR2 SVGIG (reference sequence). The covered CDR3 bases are TGTGCCTGGAGTGCCGGGTTGACTAGCGGGGGAGAGACC. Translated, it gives CAWSAGLTSGGET. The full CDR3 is CAWSAGLTSGGETQYF.

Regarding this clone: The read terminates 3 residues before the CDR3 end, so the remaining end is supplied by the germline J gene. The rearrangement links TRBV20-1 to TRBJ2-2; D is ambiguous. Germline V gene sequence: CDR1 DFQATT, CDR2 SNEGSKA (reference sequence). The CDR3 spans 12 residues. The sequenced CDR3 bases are TGCAGTGCTGCGTCGGGTAATGAAAAG. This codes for CSAASGNEK. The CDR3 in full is CSAASGNEKLFF.

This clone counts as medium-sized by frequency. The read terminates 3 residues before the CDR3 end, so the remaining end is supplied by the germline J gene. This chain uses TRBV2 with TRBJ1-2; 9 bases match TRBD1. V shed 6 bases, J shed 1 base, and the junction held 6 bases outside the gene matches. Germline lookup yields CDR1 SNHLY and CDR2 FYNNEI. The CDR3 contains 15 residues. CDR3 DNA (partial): TGTGCCAGCAGGGGGAACAGGGGGCTTAACTATGGC. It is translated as CASRGNRGLNYG. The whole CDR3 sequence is CASRGNRGLNYGYTF.

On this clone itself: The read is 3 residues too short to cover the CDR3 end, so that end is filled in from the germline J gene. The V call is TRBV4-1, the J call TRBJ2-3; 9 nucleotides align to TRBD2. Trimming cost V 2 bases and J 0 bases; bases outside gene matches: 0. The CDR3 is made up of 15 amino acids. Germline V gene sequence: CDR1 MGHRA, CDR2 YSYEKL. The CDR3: CASSQTSGSTDTQYF. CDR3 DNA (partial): TGCGCCAGCAGCCAAACTAGCGGGAGCACAGATACG.

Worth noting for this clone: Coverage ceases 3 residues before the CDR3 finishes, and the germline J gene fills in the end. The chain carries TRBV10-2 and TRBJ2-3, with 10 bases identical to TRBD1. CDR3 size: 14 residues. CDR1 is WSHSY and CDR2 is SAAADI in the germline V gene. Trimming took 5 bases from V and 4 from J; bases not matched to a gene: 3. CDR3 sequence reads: CASSIGQGADTQYF. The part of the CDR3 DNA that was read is TGCGCCAGCAGTATTGGACAGGGGGCAGATACG.

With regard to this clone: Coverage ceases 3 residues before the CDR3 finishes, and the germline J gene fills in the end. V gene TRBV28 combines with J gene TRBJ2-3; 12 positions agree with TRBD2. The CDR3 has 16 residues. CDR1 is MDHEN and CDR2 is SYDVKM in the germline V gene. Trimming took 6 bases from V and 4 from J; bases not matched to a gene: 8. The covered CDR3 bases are TGTGCCAGCAGACAAACGACTAGCGGGAGATCAGATACG. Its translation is CASRQTTSGRSDT. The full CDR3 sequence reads CASRQTTSGRSDTQYF.

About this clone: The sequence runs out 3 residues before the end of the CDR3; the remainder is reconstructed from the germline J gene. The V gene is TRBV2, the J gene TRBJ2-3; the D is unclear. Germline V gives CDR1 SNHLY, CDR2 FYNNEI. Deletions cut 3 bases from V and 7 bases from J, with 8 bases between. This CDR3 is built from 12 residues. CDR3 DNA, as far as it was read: TGTGCCAGCAGTGACCAGTTCTATACG. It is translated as CASSDQFYT. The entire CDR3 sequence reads CASSDQFYTQYF. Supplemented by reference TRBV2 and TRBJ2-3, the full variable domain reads EPEVTQTPSHQVTQMGQEVILRCVPISNHLYFYWYRQILGQKVEFLVSFYNNEISEKSEIFDDQFSVERPDGSNFTLKIRSTKLEDSAMYFCASSDQFYTQYFGPGTRLTVL.

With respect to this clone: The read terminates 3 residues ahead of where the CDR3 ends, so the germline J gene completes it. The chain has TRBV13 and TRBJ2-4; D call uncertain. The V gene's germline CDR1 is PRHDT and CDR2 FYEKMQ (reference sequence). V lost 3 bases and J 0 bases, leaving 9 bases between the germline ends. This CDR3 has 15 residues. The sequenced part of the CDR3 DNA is TGTGCCAGCAGCTTTTATGAGGTAGCCAAAAACATT. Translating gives CASSFYEVAKNI. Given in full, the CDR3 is CASSFYEVAKNIQYF.

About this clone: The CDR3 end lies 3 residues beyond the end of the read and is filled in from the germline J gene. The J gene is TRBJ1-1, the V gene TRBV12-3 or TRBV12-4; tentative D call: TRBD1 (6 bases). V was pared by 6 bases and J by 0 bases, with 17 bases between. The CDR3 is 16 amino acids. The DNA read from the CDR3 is TGTGCCAGCAGGCCAAACCAAGGACAGCTGAACACTGAA. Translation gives CASRPNQGQLNTE. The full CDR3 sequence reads CASRPNQGQLNTEAFF.